Sequencing of this TCR beta chain was carried out in a study of T cell repertoires in aging, cancer and after chemotherapy. Study-level findings and limits: Age-matched healthy donors had significantly more diverse, less clonal blood TCR repertoires than untreated cancer patients. Healthy donors lost TCR diversity with age mainly through richness, cancer patients through richness and evenness.

TCR beta rearrangements were amplified from peripheral blood genomic DNA. Multiplex touch-down PCR with TRB-A/B primers amplified rearranged V-D-J TRB sequences. TCRdb reprocessed the multiplex PCR reads via MiXCR and lists one record per CDR3 protein. Of some 10,000 distinct CDR3 sequences listed, just under 30% are singletons. This clonotype appeared a few times. The target antigen is unknown. The source of this sequence is a human donor in good health. The material sequenced was blood.

The CDR3 region has the DNA TGTGCCAGCAGCTTAGGGTTTCAGGGGACCTACGAGCAGTACTTC. It encodes CASSLGFQGTYEQYF. This sequence joins TRBV7-3 and TRBJ2-7; D may be TRBD1 (6 bases). V shed 2 bases and J shed 2 bases, with 13 bases lying between them. The CDR3 consists of 15 residues. Germline CDR1 SGHTA, CDR2 FQGTGA.